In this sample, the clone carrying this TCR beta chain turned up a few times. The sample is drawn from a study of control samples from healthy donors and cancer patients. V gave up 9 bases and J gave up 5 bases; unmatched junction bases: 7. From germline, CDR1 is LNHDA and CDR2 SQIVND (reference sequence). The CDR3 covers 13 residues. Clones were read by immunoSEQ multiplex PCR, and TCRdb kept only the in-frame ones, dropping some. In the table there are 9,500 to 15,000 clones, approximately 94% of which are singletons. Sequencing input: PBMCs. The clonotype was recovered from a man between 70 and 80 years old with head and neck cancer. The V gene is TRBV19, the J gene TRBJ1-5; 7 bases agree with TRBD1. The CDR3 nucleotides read TGTGCCAGCAGGGACAGTCCTGATCAGCCCCAGCATTTT. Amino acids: CASRDSPDQPQHF.